Following are 20 T cell receptor beta chains from one sample sequenced in a study of blood T cell repertoires in COVID-19. The data were produced by immunoSEQ multiplex PCR, yet TCRdb's version contains in-frame clones alone and is incomplete. Of 250,000 to 350,000 clones listed, about 91% are singletons. Sample: PBMCs or T cells enriched from blood (not recorded which). These receptors were collected from a woman aged 18-29 years who had recovered from COVID-19.

The chain employs TRBV2 and TRBJ2-7, with TRBD1 matching 9 bases. Germline V gene lookup returns CDR1 SNHLY and CDR2 FYNNEI. The CDR3 has 16 amino acids. Trimming took 2 bases from V and 0 from J; bases not matched to a gene: 5. CDR3 sequence (DNA): TGTGCCAGCAGTGAATGGGGGACAGGGACCTCCTACGAGCAGTACTTC. Translation gives CASSEWGTGTSYEQYF.

The gene calls are TRBV15 and TRBJ1-1; D gene uncertain. Germline V lookup: CDR1 LNHNV, CDR2 YYDKDF (reference sequence). Between the trimmed V and J ends, which lost 0 bases and 3 bases, there was a span of 8 bases. This CDR3 contains 14 residues. CDR3 loop: CATSRDEGHTEAFF. In DNA form, the CDR3 reads TGTGCCACCAGCAGAGACGAGGGTCACACTGAAGCTTTCTTT.

To note about this clone: The identical CDR3 is also encoded by other nucleotide sequences in the sample. The CDR3 bases are TGTGCCAGCAGCGTGGCCGATACGCAGTATTTT. Protein: CASSVADTQYF. This rearrangement joins TRBV9 to TRBJ2-3, with no clear D. The CDR3 extends over 11 amino acids. Germline assignment: CDR1 SGDLS and CDR2 YYNGEE. V was shortened by 2 bases and J by 6 bases, with 4 bases between the two germline ends. Looking up the rest from reference TRBV9 and TRBJ2-3 gives the full variable domain: DSGVTQTPKHLITATGQRVTLRCSPRSGDLSVYWYQQSLDQGLQFLIQYYNGEERAKGNILERFSAQQFPDLHSELNLSSLELGDSALYFCASSVADTQYFGPGTRLTVL.

The chain employs TRBV7-9 and TRBJ2-5, with no clear D. Trimming left V 2 bases short and J 4 bases short, with 8 bases between. Germline loops: CDR1 SEHNR, CDR2 FQNEAQ (reference sequence). CDR3 length: 13 residues. The CDR3 spells CASSLNLRETQYF. Written as DNA, the CDR3 is TGTGCCAGCAGCTTAAACCTTAGAGAGACCCAGTACTTC.

V usage is TRBV5-1 and J usage is TRBJ2-5; TRBD2 might be the D (6 bases). The CDR3 totals 14 residues. With 4 bases removed from V and 7 bases from J, the gap between germline ends came to 17 bases. CDR1 and CDR2 from the germline V gene are SGHRS and YFSETQ. CDR3 coding DNA: TGCGCCAGCAGCGAAGGCGCGGCCGGGGGGACCCAGTACTTC. Translation gives CASSEGAAGGTQYF.

The chain combines TRBV19 with TRBJ1-5, with 10 bases lining up with TRBD1. The CDR3 is 15 amino acids. J lost 7 bases, V lost 4 bases, and 7 bases had no gene match. The germline CDR1 and CDR2 sequences are LNHDA and SQIVND (reference sequence). CDR3 DNA sequence: TGTGCCAGTAGTACGTGGGACAGGGGTTTACAGCCCCAGCATTTT. Encoded protein: CASSTWDRGLQPQHF.

V usage is TRBV1 and J usage is TRBJ2-4; the D call TRBD1 from the table was never checked on the DNA. TRBV1 is described as a pseudogene. The CDR3 contains 14 residues. The chain's CDR3 is CTSSRQGDGNIQYF. The CDR3 DNA reads as TGCACCAGCAGCCGACAGGGAGATGGGAACATTCAGTACTTC.

This CDR3 reads CASSQESQGLEEQYF. The CDR3 nucleotides are TGTGCCAGCAGCCAGGAGTCGCAGGGGCTAGAAGAGCAGTACTTC. The chain links TRBV7-9 to TRBJ2-7; TRBD1 might be the D (6 bases). The length of the CDR3 is 15 residues. The germline CDR1 and CDR2 sequences are SEHNR and FQNEAQ (reference sequence). V was shortened by 5 bases and J by 7 bases, with 21 bases between the two germline ends.

The gene calls are TRBV29-1 and TRBJ2-3; 10 bases align to TRBD2. The germline V gene has CDR1 SQVTM and CDR2 ANQGSEA. V shed 4 bases and J 3 bases; nucleotides not matched to a gene: 4. CDR3 length: 14 amino acids. As DNA, the CDR3 is TGCAGCGTTGTACTAGCGGGGCGTACAGATACGCAGTATTTT. It yields the protein CSVVLAGRTDTQYF.

The CDR3 here is CASSPDRVLDTQYF. The CDR3, as DNA: TGTGCCAGCAGCCCAGACAGGGTCTTGGATACGCAGTATTTT. The V gene is TRBV7-9, the J gene TRBJ2-3; the match to TRBD1 covers 7 bases. Germline CDR1 SEHNR, CDR2 FQNEAQ (reference sequence). The CDR3 is 14 amino acids. V lost 5 bases to trimming and J lost 6 bases; unmatched junction nucleotides: 8.

V usage is TRBV18 and J usage is TRBJ2-3; D not certain. Germline values: CDR1 KGHSH, CDR2 LQKENI. V lost 4 bases and J lost 5, with 7 bases in between. The CDR3 sequence is 12 residues long. The CDR3 loop reads CASSLAVDTQYF. CDR3 coding DNA: TGTGCCAGCTCACTCGCAGTAGATACGCAGTATTTT.

V usage is TRBV5-1 and J usage is TRBJ2-3, with TRBD1 as a possible D gene (5 bases). V lost 0 bases and J 5 bases, leaving 13 bases between the germline ends. CDR1 is SGHRS, CDR2 YFSETQ, per germline. This CDR3 has 15 residues. CDR3 DNA sequence: TGCGCCAGCAGCTTGGCCAGGCAGGGCGAAGATACGCAGTATTTT. It translates to CASSLARQGEDTQYF.

This clone was recorded once. The chain is built from TRBV6-5 and TRBJ2-4; 7 bases match TRBD1. The germline gives CDR1 MNHEY, CDR2 SVGAGI. The CDR3 length is 16 residues. The J segment lost 4 bases and the V segment lost 0 bases, leaving 6 bases of the junction unmatched. As DNA, the CDR3 is TGTGCCAGCAGTTACTCCAAGGGACAGTGGAAAAACATTCAGTACTTC. This codes for CASSYSKGQWKNIQYF.

The chain employs TRBV6-1 and TRBJ1-3; D not resolved. CDR3 length: 17 amino acids. Trimming left V 2 bases short and J 0 bases short, with 14 bases between. The germline V gene encodes CDR1 MNHNS and CDR2 SASEGT. CDR3 region: CASSETVTYSSGNTIYF. CDR3 nucleotide sequence: TGTGCCAGCAGTGAAACGGTGACTTACTCCTCTGGAAACACCATATATTTT.

For the CDR3, the DNA is TGTGCCAGCAGCTTATTAGCGGGACGGAGAATCTATGAGCAGTTCTTC. It encodes CASSLLAGRRIYEQFF. The V call is TRBV7-8, the J call TRBJ2-1, with 8 bases identical to TRBD2. The CDR3 runs to 16 residues. The J segment lost 8 bases and the V segment lost 2 bases, leaving 11 bases of the junction unmatched. The V gene's germline CDR1 is SGHVS and CDR2 FQNEAQ.

This clone came up a few times. The chain links TRBV4-2 to TRBJ2-2, with D maybe TRBD2 (6 bases). The CDR3 is 15 residues long. CDR1 is LGHNA, CDR2 YNFKEQ, per germline. The V end lost 1 base, the J end lost 6 bases, and 12 bases lay between the germline ends. CDR3 nucleotide sequence: TGTGCCAGCAGCCAAGTGACTGGAGGGGCCGGGGAGCTGTTTTTT. Its protein product is CASSQVTGGAGELFF.

The chain joins TRBV4-1 to TRBJ2-7; 9 nucleotides align to TRBD1. CDR3 length equals 16 residues. J gave up 7 bases and V 0 bases, and 10 bases lay outside the gene matches. Per germline, CDR1 MGHRA and CDR2 YSYEKL. Here the CDR3 DNA reads TGCGCCAGCAGCCAAGAGACAGGGACAGGGATTATAGAGCAGTACTTC. Translating it yields CASSQETGTGIIEQYF.

This clone was seen more than once but under ten times. The chain joins TRBV28 to TRBJ1-1; possible D gene TRBD1, 5 bases. CDR1 MDHEN and CDR2 SYDVKM come from the germline V gene. The germline V and J ends were trimmed by 3 bases and 7 bases, with 21 bases remaining between them. This CDR3 region has 16 residues. The chain's CDR3 is CASSFGVTGDFFEAFF. The CDR3 bases are TGTGCCAGCAGTTTCGGTGTGACGGGGGATTTTTTTGAAGCTTTCTTT. Using reference TRBV28 and TRBJ1-1 for the parts outside the CDR3, the full variable domain is DVKVTQSSRYLVKRTGEKVFLECVQDMDHENMFWYRQDPGLGLRLIYFSYDVKMKEKGDIPEGYSVSREKKERFSLILESASTNQTSMYLCASSFGVTGDFFEAFFGQGTRLTVV.

CDR3 DNA: TGTGCCAGCAGCTTAGCGGCAGGGCCTCAGCCCCAGCATTTT. Protein: CASSLAAGPQPQHF. V is TRBV7-2 and J is TRBJ1-5; D may be TRBD1 (5 bases). The CDR3 spans 14 residues. Germline assignment: CDR1 SGHTA and CDR2 FQGNSA. Trimming stripped 0 bases from V and 6 bases from J, with 9 bases between.

The chain combines TRBV4-1 with TRBJ1-2, with D possibly being TRBD1 (5 bases). Germline lookup yields CDR1 MGHRA and CDR2 YSYEKL. V was cut by 3 bases and J by 4 bases, with 9 bases left in between. The CDR3 is 13 amino acids. The CDR3 spells CASSQSGFYGYTF. The CDR3 DNA reads TGCGCCAGCAGCCAGTCAGGGTTCTATGGCTACACCTTC.